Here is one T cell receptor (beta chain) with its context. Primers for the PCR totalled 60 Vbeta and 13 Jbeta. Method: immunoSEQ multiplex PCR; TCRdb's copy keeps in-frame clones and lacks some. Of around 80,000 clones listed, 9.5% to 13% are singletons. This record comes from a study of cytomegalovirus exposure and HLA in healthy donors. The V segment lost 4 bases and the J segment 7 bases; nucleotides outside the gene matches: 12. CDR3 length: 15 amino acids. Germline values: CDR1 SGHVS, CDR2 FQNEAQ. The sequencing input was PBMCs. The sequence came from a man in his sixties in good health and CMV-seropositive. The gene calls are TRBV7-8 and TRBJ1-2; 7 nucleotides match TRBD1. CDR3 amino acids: CASSSSDRVWSGYTF. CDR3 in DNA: TGTGCCAGCAGCTCTTCCGACAGGGTATGGAGTGGCTACACCTTC.